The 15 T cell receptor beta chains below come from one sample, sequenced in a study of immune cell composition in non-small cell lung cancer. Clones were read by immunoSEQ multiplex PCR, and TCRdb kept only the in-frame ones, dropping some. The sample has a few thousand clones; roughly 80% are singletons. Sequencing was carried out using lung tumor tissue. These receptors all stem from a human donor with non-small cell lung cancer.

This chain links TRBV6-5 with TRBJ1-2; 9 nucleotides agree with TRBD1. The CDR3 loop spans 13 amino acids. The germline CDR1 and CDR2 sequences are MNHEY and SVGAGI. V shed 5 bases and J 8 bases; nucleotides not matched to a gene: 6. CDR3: CASSAGTGRGYTF. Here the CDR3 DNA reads TGTGCCAGCAGTGCCGGGACAGGGAGGGGCTACACCTTC.

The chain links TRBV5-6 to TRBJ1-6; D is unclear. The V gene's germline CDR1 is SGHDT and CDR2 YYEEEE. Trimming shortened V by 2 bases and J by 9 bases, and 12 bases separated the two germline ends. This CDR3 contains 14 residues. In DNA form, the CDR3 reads TGTGCCAGCAGCTTAGAGAGTGGGCTTTCACCCCTCCACTTT. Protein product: CASSLESGLSPLHF. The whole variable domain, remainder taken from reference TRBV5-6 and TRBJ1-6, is DAGVTQSPTHLIKTRGQQVTLRCSPKSGHDTVSWYQQALGQGPQFIFQYYEEEERQRGNFPDRFSGHQFPNYSSELNVNALLLGDSALYLCASSLESGLSPLHFGNGTRLTVT.

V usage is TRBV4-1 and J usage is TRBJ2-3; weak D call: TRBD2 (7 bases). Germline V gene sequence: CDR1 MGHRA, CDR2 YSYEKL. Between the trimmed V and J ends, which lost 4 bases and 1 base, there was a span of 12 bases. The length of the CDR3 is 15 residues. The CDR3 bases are TGCGCCAGCAGCCCCTGGGAGGGGGGCACAGATACGCAGTATTTT. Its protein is CASSPWEGGTDTQYF.

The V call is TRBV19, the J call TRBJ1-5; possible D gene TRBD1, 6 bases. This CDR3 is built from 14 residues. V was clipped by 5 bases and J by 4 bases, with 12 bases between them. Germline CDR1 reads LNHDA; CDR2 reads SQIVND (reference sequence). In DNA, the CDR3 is TGTGCCAGTAGTTGGACAGCCCTTAATCAGCCCCAGCATTTT. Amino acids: CASSWTALNQPQHF.

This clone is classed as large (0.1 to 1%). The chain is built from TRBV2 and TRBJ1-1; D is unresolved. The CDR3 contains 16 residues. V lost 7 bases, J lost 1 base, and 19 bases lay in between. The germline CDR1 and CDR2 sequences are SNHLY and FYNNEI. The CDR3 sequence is CASMVEGLLGNTEAFF. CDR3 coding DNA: TGTGCCAGCATGGTGGAGGGCTTGTTGGGGAACACTGAAGCTTTCTTT.

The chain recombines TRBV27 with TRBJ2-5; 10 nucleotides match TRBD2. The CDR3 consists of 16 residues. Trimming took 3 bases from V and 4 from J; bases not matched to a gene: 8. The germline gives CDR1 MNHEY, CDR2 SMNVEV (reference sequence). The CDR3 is CASSFSAGGRAETQYF. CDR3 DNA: TGTGCCAGCAGTTTCTCAGCGGGGGGGAGGGCAGAGACCCAGTACTTC.

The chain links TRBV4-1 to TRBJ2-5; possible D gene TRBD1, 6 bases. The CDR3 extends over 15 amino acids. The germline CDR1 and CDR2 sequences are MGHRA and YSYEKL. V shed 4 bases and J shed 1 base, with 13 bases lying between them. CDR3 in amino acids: CASSPNREVQETQYF. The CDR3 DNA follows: TGCGCCAGCAGCCCTAACAGGGAAGTCCAAGAGACCCAGTACTTC.

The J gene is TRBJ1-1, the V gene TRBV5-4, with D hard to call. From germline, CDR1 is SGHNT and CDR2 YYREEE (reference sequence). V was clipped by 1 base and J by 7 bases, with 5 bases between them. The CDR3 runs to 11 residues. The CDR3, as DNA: TGTGCCAGCAGCTTGCGCGGTGAAGCTTTCTTT. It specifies CASSLRGEAFF.

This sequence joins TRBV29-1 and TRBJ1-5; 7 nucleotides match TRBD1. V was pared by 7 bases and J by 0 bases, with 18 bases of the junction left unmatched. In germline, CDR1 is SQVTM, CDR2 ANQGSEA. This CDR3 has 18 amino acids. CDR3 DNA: TGCAGCGCTCCGCCGGGACAGCCGGATATTTATAGCAATCAGCCCCAGCATTTT. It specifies CSAPPGQPDIYSNQPQHF.

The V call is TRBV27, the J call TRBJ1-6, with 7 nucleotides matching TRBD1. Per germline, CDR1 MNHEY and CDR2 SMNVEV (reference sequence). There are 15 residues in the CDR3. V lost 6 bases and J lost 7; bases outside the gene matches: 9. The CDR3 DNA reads TGTGCCAGCAGGGTCCGGGACAGTGACAATTCACCCCTCCACTTT. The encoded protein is CASRVRDSDNSPLHF.

The CDR3 loop reads CASSPGTGGYEQYF. The CDR3 nucleotides are TGTGCCAGCAGCCCCGGGACAGGGGGCTACGAGCAGTACTTC. The rearrangement uses TRBV11-1 and TRBJ2-7; TRBD1 agrees at 11 bases. CDR3 length equals 14 residues. V shed 5 bases and J 3 bases; nucleotides not matched to a gene: 3. CDR1 is SGHAT and CDR2 is FQDESV in the germline V gene (reference sequence). The variable domain in full, completed from reference TRBV11-1 and TRBJ2-7, reads EAEVAQSPRYKITEKSQAVAFWCDPISGHATLYWYRQILGQGPELLVQFQDESVVDDSQLPKDRFSAERLKGVDSTLKIQPAELGDSAMYLCASSPGTGGYEQYFGPGTRLTVT.

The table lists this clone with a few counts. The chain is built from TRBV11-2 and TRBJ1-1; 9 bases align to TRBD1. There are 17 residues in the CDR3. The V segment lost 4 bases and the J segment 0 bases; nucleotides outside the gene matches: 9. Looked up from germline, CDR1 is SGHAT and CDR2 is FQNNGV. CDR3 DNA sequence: TGTGCCAGCAGCTCAGACAGGGGGTTTACTATGAACACTGAAGCTTTCTTT. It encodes CASSSDRGFTMNTEAFF.

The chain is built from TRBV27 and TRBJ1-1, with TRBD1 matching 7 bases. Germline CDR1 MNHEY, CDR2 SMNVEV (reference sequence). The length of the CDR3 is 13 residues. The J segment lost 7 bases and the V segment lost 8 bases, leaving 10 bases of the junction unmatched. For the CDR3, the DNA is TGTGCCAGCGTTGGGCCACGGGACAGTGAAGCTTTCTTT. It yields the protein CASVGPRDSEAFF.

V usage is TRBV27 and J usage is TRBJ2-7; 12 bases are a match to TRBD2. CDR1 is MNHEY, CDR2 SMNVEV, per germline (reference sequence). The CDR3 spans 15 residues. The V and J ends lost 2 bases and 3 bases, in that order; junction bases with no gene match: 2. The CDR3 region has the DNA TGTGCCAGCAGTTTAACTAGCGGGGGGTTCTACGAGCAGTACTTC. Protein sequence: CASSLTSGGFYEQYF.

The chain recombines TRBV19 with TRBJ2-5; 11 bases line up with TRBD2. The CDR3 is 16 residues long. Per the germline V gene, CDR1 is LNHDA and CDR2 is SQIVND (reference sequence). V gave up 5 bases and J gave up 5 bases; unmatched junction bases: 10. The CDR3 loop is CASSGGLAGDLETQYF. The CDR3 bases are TGTGCCAGTAGTGGCGGACTAGCGGGCGACTTGGAGACCCAGTACTTC.